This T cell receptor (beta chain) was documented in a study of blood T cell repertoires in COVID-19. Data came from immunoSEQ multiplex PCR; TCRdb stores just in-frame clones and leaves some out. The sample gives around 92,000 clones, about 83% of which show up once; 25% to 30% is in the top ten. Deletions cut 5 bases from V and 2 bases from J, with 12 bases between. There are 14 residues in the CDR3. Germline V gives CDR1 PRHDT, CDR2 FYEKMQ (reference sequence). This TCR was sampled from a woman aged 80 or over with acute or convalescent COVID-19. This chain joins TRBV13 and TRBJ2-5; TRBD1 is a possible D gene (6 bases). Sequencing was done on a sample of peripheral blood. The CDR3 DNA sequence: TGTGCCAGCAGCCTGACAGGCCAACAAGAGACCCAGTACTTC. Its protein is CASSLTGQQETQYF.